This TCR beta chain was sequenced in a study of blood T cell repertoires in COVID-19 (dated by TCRdb to 2018 to 2020). Turning to the overall study: The collaborator samples originated in the United States, Italy and Spain and spanned the acute and convalescent phases of COVID-19. The dataset comprised deeply sampled blood TCRbeta repertoires from subjects exposed to, actively infected with, or recovered from COVID-19. Where available, HLA class I and class II types were obtained from metadata supplied by the sample provider rather than from assay-based typing. Sample metadata almost always included a de-identified subject ID, COVID-19 status, age in years and sex. The prospective study material was composed of cDNA or gDNA derived from T cells, B-cell-depleted T cells, or PBMCs. The samples were drawn from the first 160 participants of the ongoing ImmuneRACE study and from some 1,300 subjects provided by 6 global collaborators. The repertoires were released in a freely available public database intended as a resource for research on the immune response to SARS-CoV-2.

Collaborating institutions collected whole blood in K2EDTA tubes following their own protocols. For TCRbeta analysis, collaborators shipped samples as frozen whole blood, isolated PBMCs, or DNA extracted from either of those sample types. TCRbeta CDR3 regions were amplified from genomic DNA using the immunoSEQ Assay, a bias-controlled multiplex PCR. In the source study's methods: Within the assay, amplification of reference gene primers was used to estimate how many nucleated cells each sample contained. To quantify the absolute abundance of each unique TCRbeta CDR3 rearrangement, sequence reads were collapsed and filtered. For each sample, productive Simpson clonality was calculated by taking the square root of Simpson's diversity index across productive rearrangements. TCRdb stores this immuneACCESS table with in-frame sequences only. Part of the clones is absent; in the studies checked, under half of the shortfall reflects unresolved V genes, and no reason is known for the rest. That table furnishes V, J and clone size, whereas the DNA furnished D and trimming. A total of over 25,000 clones appear in this sample, 84% of them only once. The top ten clones comprise around a sixth of the sample.

The CDR3 sequence holds 11 residues, the cysteine and phenylalanine included. CDR3 DNA only is kept here, 33 bases in frame from base 1. Deletion took 6 bases off V and 9 bases off J, with a span of 9 bases between the germline ends. CDR1 SEHNR and CDR2 FQNEAQ were looked up in the germline V gene (reference sequence). Here is what the overall study found, with its caveats: The amount of clinical and demographic metadata varied by source and participant and was provided uncurated.

A few counts support this clone. Its specific antigen is unknown. Base-call qualities are not available, and no considerably larger clone is one nucleotide away. The sample was peripheral blood. The rearranged chain carries TRBV7-9 and TRBJ2-1, with a tentative D gene TRBD2 over 6 matching bases. The clonotype originates from an older man with active COVID-19. The DNA sequence follows: TGTGCCAGCAGGGCGGGGTTTGAGCAGTTCTTC. Its protein is CASRAGFEQFF. The CDR3 plus the reference TRBV7-9 and TRBJ2-1 genes for the other parts give the full variable domain: DTGVSQNPRHKITKRGQNVTFRCDPISEHNRLYWYRQTLGQGPEFLTYFQNEAQLEKSRLLSDRFSAERPKGSFSTLEIQRTEQGDSAMYLCASRAGFEQFFGPGTRLTVL.